The 2 T cell receptor beta chains presented below share a single source sample, sequenced in a study of blood T cells in healthy people across ages. Through a sample-barcoded 5' primer and a J-beta primer mix, a second PCR was run for roughly 6 to 12 cycles. One entry per CDR3 protein, called by TCRdb with MiXCR from the 5' RACE reads. Of about 1.7 million distinct CDR3 sequences in the sample, 25% to 30% are singletons; the top ten hold over 7%. The sample consisted of blood. These receptors all come from a woman aged 25 to 39 in good health.

As regards this clonotype: This CDR3 fails to terminate in the conserved phenylalanine or tryptophan, so it likely reflects a read error. The chain joins TRBV5-4 to TRBJ2-1; possible D gene TRBD1, 6 bases. CDR3 length equals 15 residues. Trimming removed 4 bases from V and 4 bases from J, with 15 bases in between. Germline V lookup: CDR1 SGHNT, CDR2 YYREEE (reference sequence). For the CDR3, the DNA is TGTGCCAGCAGCGCAGGGGATTCAAGGTACAATGAGCAGTTCTTA. This codes for CASSAGDSRYNEQFL.

The DNA of the CDR3 is TGTGCCAGCAGTGGCCCTAGCGGGAGGGCCTTGATTGGCAATGAGCAGTTCTTC. Its translation: CASSGPSGRALIGNEQFF. The rearrangement joins TRBV6-2 or TRBV6-3 to TRBJ2-1; 12 bases agree with TRBD2. The V segment lost 5 bases and the J segment 6 bases; nucleotides outside the gene matches: 14. This CDR3 spans 18 amino acids. Germline CDR1 MNHEY, CDR2 SVGEGT.